Following are 2 T cell receptor beta chains from one sample sequenced in a study of blood T cell repertoires in COVID-19 (TCRdb year 2020). The library was generated by the immunoSEQ multiplex PCR assay. The source is immuneACCESS, and TCRdb retained only in-frame sequences with V and J called. Part of the clones is not carried over; for the studies checked, unresolved V genes explain less than half of this, and the remainder is unexplained. For this sample there are around 200,000 clones; around 84% appear just once. The biggest ten clones account for 4% to 5% of the sample. The sample consisted of peripheral blood. The receptors derive from a woman older than 75 with acute or convalescent COVID-19.

J is TRBJ1-2 and V is TRBV4-3, with D possibly being TRBD1 (5 bases). Germline loops: CDR1 LGHNA, CDR2 YSLEER. With 6 bases removed from V and 4 bases from J, the gap between germline ends came to 15 bases. The length of the CDR3 is 14 residues. DNA of the CDR3: TGCGCCAGCAGTCATCAGGACATGGGCTATGGCTACACCTTC. Residues: CASSHQDMGYGYTF.

The chain combines TRBV11-2 with TRBJ1-1; a weak D match, TRBD1 (5 bases). V lost 2 bases and J lost 5, with 6 bases in between. Germline CDR1 is SGHAT and CDR2 is FQNNGV. CDR3 length: 12 residues. The CDR3 nucleotides read TGTGCCAGCAGCTTACGGGGGACTGAAGCTTTCTTT. This encodes CASSLRGTEAFF.